This T cell receptor beta chain emerged from a study of metastatic and nonmetastatic thyroid tumors. V was shortened by 6 bases and J by 2 bases, with 11 bases between the two germline ends. In germline, CDR1 is MNHNS, CDR2 SASEGT. This CDR3 has 13 amino acids. TCRdb reprocessed the PCR reads via MiXCR. The sample includes over 50,000 clones, 25% to 35% of them seen just once. Every patient underwent thyroid surgery untreated. V is TRBV6-1 and J is TRBJ2-7, with D possibly TRBD2 on 5 matching bases. This TCR came from a female donor with papillary thyroid cancer or a benign thyroid nodule (not recorded which). Some clones in this sample may be carry-over from other donors' samples. Sequenced: blood. This CDR3 is CASSQDFAYEQYF. The CDR3 DNA is TGTGCCAGCAGCCAGGACTTTGCCTACGAGCAGTACTTC.